This T cell receptor beta chain was found in a study of cytomegalovirus exposure and HLA in healthy donors (dated by TCRdb to 2016 to 2017). General notes on the study: According to a later analysis, the approximately 120 validation repertoires were produced on the same platform as the 666 repertoires of the first cohort. The study aimed to test whether signatures of past pathogen exposure could be identified by cataloging public T cell receptors. A separate validation cohort of 100 to 150 different subjects was used in addition to the approximately 700-subject first cohort. To predict cytomegalovirus infection status, the study brought together high-throughput TCR immunosequencing, statistical association of individual TCRs with disease status, and machine learning.

As for this clone: The target of this receptor is not known. No qualities accompany the bases; no much larger clone lies one base away.

What the research found in general, with its limitations: The study listed 170 or so TCR beta chains as associated with cytomegalovirus. Three of the identified cytomegalovirus-associated TCR beta chains were confirmed in vitro to be specific for cytomegalovirus antigens. Most TCR sequences were observed very rarely across donors, whereas some public TCRs were present in many individuals. The validation cohort had no HLA typing available for a later analysis, so co-occurrence within that cohort was assessed over all 130 or so repertoires. According to the authors, the approach could potentially be generalized to other disease states and immunological phenotypes. The classifier was reported to diagnose cytomegalovirus status with high specificity and sensitivity in both the original cohort and the validation cohort. A later analysis found that TCRs clustered in the first cohort also tended to co-occur in the roughly 120 validation repertoires, with roughly 95% of cluster scores above 0.

Library prep was done by the immunoSEQ multiplex PCR assay. The source study handled its data this way. To diagnose cytomegalovirus status from the catalog of TCR beta chain sequences, a statistical classification framework was built. TCRdb provides this immuneACCESS table in a form limited to in-frame rearrangements. Some clones are lacking; in checked studies, under half of them reflect an unresolved V gene, and why the rest are absent is not known. V, J and clone size were drawn from that table, and D and trimming were deduced from the DNA. The sample contains approximately 300,000 clones, around 86% of them found a single time. The top ten clonotypes cover about 0.8% of the sample. The donors were included in the validation cohort of 90 to 150 subjects, a group kept apart from the roughly 700-subject first cohort. V is reduced by 6 bases and J by 3 bases, leaving a spacing of 18 bases between them. The germline V gene encodes CDR1 SQVTM and CDR2 ANQGSEA. The CDR3 starts with the cysteine, ends with the phenylalanine, and has 14 residues. The read is trimmed to its CDR3 DNA, 42 bases read in frame from base 1.

The sample comprised PBMCs. Recombination joined TRBV29-1 with TRBJ2-7; TRBD1 could be the D gene, as 5 bases match. The source is a woman in her late teens or twenties in good health and CMV-seronegative. The sequenced DNA is TGCAGCGTCTCCCCCGGCCTAAGGGGCTACGAGCAGTACTTC. This gives the protein CSVSPGLRGYEQYF.